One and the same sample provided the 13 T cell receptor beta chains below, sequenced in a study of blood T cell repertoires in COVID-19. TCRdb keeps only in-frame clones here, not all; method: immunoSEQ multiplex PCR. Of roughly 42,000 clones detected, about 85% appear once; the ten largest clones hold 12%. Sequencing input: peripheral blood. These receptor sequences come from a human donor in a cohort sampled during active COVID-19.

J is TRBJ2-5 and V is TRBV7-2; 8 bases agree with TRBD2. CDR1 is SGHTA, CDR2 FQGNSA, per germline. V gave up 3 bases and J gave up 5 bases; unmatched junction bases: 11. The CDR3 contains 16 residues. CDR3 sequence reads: CASSFRSGGPRETQYF. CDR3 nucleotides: TGTGCCAGCAGCTTTAGATCGGGGGGGCCTCGGGAGACCCAGTACTTC.

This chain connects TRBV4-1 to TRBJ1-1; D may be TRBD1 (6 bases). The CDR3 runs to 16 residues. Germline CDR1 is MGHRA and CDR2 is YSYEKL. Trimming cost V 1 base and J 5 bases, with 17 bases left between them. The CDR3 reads CASSQGKGGKLTEAFF. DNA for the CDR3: TGCGCCAGCAGCCAAGGAAAGGGGGGGAAGTTGACTGAAGCTTTCTTT.

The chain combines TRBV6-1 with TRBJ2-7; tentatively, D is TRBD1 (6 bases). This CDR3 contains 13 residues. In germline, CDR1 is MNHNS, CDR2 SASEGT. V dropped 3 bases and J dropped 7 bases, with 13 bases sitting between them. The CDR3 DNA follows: TGTGCCAGCAGTGACAACAGGGTGGGGGAGCAGTACTTC. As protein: CASSDNRVGEQYF.

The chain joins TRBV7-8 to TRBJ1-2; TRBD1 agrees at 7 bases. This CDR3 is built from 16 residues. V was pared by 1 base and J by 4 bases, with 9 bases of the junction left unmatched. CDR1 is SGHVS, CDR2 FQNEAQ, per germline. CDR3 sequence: CASSLDPGTDLYGYTF. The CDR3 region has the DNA TGTGCCAGCAGCTTAGACCCCGGGACAGACCTCTATGGCTACACCTTC.

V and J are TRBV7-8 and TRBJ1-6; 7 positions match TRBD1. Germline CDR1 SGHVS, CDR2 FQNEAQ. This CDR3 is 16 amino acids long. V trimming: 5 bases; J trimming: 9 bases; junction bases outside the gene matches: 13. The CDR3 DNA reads TGTGCCAGCAGCATGCCCCCGGGACAGTTAACTTCACCCCTCCACTTT. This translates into CASSMPPGQLTSPLHF.

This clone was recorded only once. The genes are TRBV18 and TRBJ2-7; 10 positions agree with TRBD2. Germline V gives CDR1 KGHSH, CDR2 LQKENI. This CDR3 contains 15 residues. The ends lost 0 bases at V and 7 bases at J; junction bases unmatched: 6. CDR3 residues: CASSPPAAGGREQYF. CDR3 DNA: TGTGCCAGCTCACCACCGGCAGCGGGGGGGAGGGAGCAGTACTTC.

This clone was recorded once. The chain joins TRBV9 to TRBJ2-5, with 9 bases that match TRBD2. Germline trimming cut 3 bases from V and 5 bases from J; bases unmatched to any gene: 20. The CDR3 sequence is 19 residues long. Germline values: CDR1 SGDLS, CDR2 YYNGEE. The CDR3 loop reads CASSASRRPAGGGGETQYF. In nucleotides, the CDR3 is TGTGCCAGCAGCGCATCCAGACGTCCAGCGGGGGGAGGTGGCGAGACCCAGTACTTC.

The CDR3 loop is CASSGSTGLYEQYF. Written as DNA, the CDR3 is TGTGCCAGCAGCGGCTCGACAGGGCTTTACGAGCAGTACTTC. The rearrangement links TRBV11-2 to TRBJ2-7; 7 bases agree with TRBD1. The ends lost 5 bases at V and 4 bases at J; junction bases unmatched: 8. CDR3 length: 14 residues. From germline, CDR1 is SGHAT and CDR2 FQNNGV.

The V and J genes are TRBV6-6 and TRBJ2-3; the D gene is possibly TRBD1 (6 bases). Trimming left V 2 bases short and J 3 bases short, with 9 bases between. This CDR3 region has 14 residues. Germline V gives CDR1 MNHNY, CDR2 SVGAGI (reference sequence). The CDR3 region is CASSYIQGTDTQYF. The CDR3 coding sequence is TGTGCCAGCAGTTACATACAGGGAACAGATACGCAGTATTTT.

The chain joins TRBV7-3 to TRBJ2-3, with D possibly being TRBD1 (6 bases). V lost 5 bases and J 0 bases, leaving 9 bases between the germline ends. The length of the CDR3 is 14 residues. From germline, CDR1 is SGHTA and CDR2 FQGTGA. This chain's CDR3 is CASSPGQSTDTQYF. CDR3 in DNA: TGTGCCAGCAGCCCCGGACAGAGCACAGATACGCAGTATTTT.

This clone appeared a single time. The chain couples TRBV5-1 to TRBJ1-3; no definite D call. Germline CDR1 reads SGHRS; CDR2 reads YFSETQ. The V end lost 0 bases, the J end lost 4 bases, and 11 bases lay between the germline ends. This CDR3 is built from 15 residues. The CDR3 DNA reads TGCGCCAGCAGCTTGGAGCGAGCTAAGGGAAACACCATATATTTT. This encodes CASSLERAKGNTIYF.

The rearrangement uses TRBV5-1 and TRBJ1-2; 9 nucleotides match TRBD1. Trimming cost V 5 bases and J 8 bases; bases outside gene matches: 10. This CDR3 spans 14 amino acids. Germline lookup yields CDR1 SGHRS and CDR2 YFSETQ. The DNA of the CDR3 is TGCGCCAGCAGACCCGGGACAGGGTTCGGCGGCTACACCTTC. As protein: CASRPGTGFGGYTF. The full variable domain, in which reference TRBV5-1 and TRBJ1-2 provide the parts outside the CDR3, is KAGVTQTPRYLIKTRGQQVTLSCSPISGHRSVSWYQQTPGQGLQFLFEYFSETQRNKGNFPGRFSGRQFSNSRSEMNVSTLELGDSALYLCASRPGTGFGGYTFGSGTRLTVV.

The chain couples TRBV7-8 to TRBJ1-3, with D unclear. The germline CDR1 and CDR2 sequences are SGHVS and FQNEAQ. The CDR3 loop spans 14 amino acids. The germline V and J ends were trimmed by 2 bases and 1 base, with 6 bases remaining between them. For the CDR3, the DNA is TGTGCCAGCAGCTTACGCGGTTCTGGAAACACCATATATTTT. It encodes CASSLRGSGNTIYF.